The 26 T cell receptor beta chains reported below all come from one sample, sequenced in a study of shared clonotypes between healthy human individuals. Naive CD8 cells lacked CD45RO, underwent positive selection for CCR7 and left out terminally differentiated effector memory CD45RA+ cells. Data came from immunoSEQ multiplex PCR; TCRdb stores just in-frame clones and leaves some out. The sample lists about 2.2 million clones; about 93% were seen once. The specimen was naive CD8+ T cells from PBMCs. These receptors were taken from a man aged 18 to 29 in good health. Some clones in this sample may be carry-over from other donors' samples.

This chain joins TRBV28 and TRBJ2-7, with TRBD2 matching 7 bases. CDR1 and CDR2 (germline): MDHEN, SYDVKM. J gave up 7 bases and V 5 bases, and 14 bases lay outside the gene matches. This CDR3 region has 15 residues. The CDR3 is CASSPPSAGVKEQYF. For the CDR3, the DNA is TGTGCCAGCAGTCCCCCTTCTGCGGGAGTGAAAGAGCAGTACTTC.

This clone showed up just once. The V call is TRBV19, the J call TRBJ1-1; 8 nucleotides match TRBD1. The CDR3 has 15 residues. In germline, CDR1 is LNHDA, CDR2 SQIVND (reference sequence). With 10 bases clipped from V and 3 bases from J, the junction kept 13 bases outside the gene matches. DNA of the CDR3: TGTGCCACCGAATTTACCGGGACAGGTGACACTGAAGCTTTCTTT. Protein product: CATEFTGTGDTEAFF.

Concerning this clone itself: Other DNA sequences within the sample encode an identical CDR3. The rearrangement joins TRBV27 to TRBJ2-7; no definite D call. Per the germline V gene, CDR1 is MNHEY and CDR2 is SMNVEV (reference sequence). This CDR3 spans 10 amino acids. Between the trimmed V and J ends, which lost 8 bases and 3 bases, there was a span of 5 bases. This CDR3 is CASGDYEQYF. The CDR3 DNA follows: TGTGCCAGCGGGGACTACGAGCAGTACTTC.

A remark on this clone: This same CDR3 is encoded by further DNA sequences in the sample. CDR3 in amino acids: CASSIGVGTDTQYF. CDR3 coding DNA: TGTGCCAGTAGTATAGGGGTCGGCACAGATACGCAGTATTTT. The genes are TRBV19 and TRBJ2-3; the D is unclear. V was cut by 1 base and J by 1 base, with 6 bases left in between. Per germline, CDR1 LNHDA and CDR2 SQIVND (reference sequence). The CDR3 has 14 amino acids. The full variable domain, in which reference TRBV19 and TRBJ2-3 provide the parts outside the CDR3, is DGGITQSPKYLFRKEGQNVTLSCEQNLNHDAMYWYRQDPGQGLRLIYYSQIVNDFQKGDIAEGYSVSREKKESFPLTVTSAQKNPTAFYLCASSIGVGTDTQYFGPGTRLTVL.

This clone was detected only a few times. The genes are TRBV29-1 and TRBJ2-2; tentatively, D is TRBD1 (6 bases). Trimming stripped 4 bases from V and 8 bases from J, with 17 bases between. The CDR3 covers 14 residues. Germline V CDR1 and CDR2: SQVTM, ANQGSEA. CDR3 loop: CSVGRGRVSGELFF. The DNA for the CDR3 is TGCAGCGTTGGCAGGGGCCGGGTCTCGGGGGAGCTGTTTTTT.

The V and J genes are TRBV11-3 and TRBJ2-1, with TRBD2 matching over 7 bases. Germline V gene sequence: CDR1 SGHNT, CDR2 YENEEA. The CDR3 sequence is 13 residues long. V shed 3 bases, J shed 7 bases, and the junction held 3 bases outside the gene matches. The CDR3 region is CASSFGGWNEQFF. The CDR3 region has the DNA TGTGCCAGCAGCTTCGGGGGGTGGAATGAGCAGTTCTTC. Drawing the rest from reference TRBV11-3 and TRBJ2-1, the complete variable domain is EAGVVQSPRYKIIEKKQPVAFWCNPISGHNTLYWYLQNLGQGPELLIRYENEEAVDDSQLPKDRFSAERLKGVDSTLKIQPAELGDSAVYLCASSFGGWNEQFFGPGTRLTVL.

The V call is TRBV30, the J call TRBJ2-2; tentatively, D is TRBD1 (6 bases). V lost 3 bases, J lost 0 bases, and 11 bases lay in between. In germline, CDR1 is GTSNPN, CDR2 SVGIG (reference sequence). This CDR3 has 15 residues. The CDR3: CAWSVGATNTGELFF. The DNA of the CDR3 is TGTGCCTGGAGCGTGGGGGCGACGAACACCGGGGAGCTGTTTTTT.

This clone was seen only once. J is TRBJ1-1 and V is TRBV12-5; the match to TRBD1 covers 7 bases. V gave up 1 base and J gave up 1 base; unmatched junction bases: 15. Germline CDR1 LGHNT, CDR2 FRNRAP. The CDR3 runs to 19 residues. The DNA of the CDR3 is TGTGCTAGTGGTTTGGATGGGCAGGGGGAACCCTCCACGAACACTGAAGCTTTCTTT. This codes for CASGLDGQGEPSTNTEAFF.

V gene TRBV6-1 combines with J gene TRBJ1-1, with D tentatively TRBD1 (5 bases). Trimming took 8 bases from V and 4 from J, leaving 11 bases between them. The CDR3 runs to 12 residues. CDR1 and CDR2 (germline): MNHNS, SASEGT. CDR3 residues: CASGVGTTEAFF. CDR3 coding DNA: TGTGCCAGCGGGGTGGGGACCACTGAAGCTTTCTTT.

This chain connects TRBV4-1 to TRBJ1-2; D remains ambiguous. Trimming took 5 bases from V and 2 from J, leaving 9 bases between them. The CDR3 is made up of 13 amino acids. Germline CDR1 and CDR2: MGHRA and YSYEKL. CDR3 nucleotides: TGCGCCAGCAGCTTGACGGTAAACTATGGCTACACCTTC. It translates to CASSLTVNYGYTF.

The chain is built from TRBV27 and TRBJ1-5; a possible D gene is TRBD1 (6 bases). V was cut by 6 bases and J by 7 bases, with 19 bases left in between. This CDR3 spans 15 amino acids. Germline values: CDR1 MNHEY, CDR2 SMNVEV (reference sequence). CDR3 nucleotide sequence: TGTGCCAGCAGCCCCAGGGGTCCCAAAGGACAGCCCCAGCATTTT. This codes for CASSPRGPKGQPQHF.

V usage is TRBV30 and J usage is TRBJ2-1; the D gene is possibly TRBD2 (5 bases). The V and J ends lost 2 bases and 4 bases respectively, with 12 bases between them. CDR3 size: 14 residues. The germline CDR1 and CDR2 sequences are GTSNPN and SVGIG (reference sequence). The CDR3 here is CAWSRGPLYNEQFF. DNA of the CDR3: TGTGCCTGGAGTCGAGGGCCCTTATACAATGAGCAGTTCTTC.

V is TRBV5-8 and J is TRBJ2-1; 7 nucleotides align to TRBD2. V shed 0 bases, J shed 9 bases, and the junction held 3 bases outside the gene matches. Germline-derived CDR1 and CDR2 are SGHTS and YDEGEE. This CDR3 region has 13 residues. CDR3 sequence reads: CASSLGTRSEQFF. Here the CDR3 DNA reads TGTGCCAGCAGCTTGGGGACTAGAAGTGAGCAGTTCTTC.

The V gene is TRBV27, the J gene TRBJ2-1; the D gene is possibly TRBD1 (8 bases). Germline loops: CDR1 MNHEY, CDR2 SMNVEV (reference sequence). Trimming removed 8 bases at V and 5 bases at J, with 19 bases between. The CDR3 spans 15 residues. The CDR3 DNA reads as TGTGCCAGCCGCAGGGGGCTAGCGGAAAACAATGAGCAGTTCTTC. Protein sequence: CASRRGLAENNEQFF.

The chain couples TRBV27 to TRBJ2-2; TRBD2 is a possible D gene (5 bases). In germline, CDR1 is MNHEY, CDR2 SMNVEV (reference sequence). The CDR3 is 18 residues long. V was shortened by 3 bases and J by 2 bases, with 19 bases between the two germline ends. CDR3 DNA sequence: TGTGCCAGCAGTTTTTCGGCCCCCCTAGCTACTAACACCGGGGAGCTGTTTTTT. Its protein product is CASSFSAPLATNTGELFF.

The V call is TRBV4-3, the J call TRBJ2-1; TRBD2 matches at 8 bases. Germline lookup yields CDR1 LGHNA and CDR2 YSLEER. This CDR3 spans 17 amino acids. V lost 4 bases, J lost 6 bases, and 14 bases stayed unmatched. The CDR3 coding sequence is TGCGCCAGCAGCCCTAGATTAGCGGGACGGGTTGGCAATGAGCAGTTCTTC. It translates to CASSPRLAGRVGNEQFF.

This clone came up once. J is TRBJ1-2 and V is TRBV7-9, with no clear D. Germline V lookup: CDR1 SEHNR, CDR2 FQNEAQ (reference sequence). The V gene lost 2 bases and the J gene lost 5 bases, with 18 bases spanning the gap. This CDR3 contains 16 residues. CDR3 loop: CASSLYLQEPIYGYTF. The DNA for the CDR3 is TGTGCCAGCAGCTTATACCTCCAGGAGCCAATTTATGGCTACACCTTC.

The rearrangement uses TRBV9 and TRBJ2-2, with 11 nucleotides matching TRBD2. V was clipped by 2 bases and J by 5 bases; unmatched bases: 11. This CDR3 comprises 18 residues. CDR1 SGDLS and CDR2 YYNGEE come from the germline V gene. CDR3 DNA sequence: TGTGCCAGCAGCGTCCACCCCGCGACTAGCGGGAATACCGGGGAGCTGTTTTTT. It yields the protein CASSVHPATSGNTGELFF.

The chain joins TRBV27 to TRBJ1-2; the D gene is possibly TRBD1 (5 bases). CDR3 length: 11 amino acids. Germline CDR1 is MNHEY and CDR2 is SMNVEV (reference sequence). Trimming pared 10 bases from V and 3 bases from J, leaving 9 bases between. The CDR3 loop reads CATLTDYGYTF. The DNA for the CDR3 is TGTGCCACCCTGACAGACTATGGCTACACCTTC.

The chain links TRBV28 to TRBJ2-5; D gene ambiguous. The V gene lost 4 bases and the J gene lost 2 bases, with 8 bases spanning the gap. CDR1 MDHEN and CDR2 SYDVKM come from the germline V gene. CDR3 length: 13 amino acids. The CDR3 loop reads CASSSLDQETQYF. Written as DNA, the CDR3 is TGTGCCAGCAGTTCGCTCGATCAAGAGACCCAGTACTTC.

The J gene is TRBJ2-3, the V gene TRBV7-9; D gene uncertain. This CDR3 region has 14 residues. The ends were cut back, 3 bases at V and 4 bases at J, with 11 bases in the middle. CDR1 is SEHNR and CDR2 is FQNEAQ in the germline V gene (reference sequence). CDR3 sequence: CASSLGGIADTQYF. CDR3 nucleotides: TGTGCCAGCAGCTTGGGTGGGATCGCAGATACGCAGTATTTT.

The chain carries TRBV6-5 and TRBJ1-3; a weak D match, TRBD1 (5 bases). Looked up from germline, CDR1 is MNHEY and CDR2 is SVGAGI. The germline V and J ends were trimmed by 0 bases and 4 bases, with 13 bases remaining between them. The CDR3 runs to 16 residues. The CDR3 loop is CASSYSGGLGGNTIYF. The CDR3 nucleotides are TGTGCCAGCAGTTACTCGGGGGGACTGGGCGGAAACACCATATATTTT.

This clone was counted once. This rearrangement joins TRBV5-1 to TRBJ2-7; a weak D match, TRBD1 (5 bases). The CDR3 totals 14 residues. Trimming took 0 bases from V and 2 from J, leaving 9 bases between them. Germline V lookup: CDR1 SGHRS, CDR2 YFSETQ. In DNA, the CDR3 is TGCGCCAGCAGCTTGGTGACAGCAGCCTACGAGCAGTACTTC. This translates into CASSLVTAAYEQYF.

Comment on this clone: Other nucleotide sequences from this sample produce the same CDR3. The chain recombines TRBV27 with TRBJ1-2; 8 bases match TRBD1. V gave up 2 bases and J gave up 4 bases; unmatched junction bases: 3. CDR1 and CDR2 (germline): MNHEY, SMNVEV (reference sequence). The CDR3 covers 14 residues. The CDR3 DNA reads TGTGCCAGCAGTTTAGCAGGGGGCGGCTATGGCTACACCTTC. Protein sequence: CASSLAGGGYGYTF.

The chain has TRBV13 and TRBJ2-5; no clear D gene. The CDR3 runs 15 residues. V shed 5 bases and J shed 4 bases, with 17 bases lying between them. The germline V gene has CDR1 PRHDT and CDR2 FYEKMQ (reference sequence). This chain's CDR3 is CASSPNRVPAETQYF. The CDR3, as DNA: TGTGCCAGCAGCCCCAATAGGGTCCCAGCAGAGACCCAGTACTTC.

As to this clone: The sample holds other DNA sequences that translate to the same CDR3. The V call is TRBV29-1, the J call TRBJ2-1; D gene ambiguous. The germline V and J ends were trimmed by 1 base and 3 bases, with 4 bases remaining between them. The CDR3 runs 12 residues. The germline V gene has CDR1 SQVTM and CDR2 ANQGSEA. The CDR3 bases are TGCAGCGTTGAAGTAGTCTACAATGAGCAGTTCTTC. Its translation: CSVEVVYNEQFF.